The clone carrying this TCR beta chain was observed a handful of times. Run at survey level, the immunoSEQ assay was version v3.0. Profiled with immunoSEQ multiplex PCR; TCRdb holds only in-frame clones, not every one. Of some 31,000 clones in the sample, approximately 84% are singletons; the top ten hold 8% to 9%. This sample was included in a study of long-term antiretroviral therapy in people with HIV. In germline, CDR1 is SGDLS, CDR2 YYNGEE. The CDR3 has 16 amino acids. V was cut by 0 bases and J by 7 bases, with 14 bases left in between. The chain recombines TRBV9 with TRBJ1-6; unclear D gene. The source is a woman between 50 and 59 years old with HIV. The sequencing here drew on unsorted PBMCs, taken 3.1 years after starting antiretroviral therapy. This chain's CDR3 is CASSVGPPGGNSPLHF. The CDR3 nucleotides are TGTGCCAGCAGCGTAGGGCCCCCAGGAGGGAATTCACCCCTCCACTTT.